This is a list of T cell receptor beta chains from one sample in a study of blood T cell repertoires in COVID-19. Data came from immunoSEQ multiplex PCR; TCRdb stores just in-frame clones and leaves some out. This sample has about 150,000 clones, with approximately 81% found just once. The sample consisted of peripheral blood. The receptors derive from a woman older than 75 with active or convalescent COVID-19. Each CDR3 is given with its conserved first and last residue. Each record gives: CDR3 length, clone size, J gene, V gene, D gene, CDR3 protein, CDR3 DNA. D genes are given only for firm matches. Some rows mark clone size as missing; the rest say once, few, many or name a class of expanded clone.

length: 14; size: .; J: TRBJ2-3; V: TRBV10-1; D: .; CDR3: CASSARPSTDTQYF; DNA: TGCGCCAGCAGTGCTAGACCTAGCACAGATACGCAGTATTTT
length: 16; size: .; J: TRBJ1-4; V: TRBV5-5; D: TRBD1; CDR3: CASSPGPNGQGEKLFF; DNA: TGTGCCAGCAGCCCCGGACCAAACGGACAGGGTGAAAAACTGTTTTTT
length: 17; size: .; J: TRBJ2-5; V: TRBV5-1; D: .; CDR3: CASSLGGLGLAQETQYF; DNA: TGCGCCAGCAGCTTGGGGGGCCTTGGGCTGGCCCAAGAGACCCAGTACTTC
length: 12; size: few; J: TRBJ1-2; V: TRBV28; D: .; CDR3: CASSPGFRGYTF; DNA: TGTGCCAGCAGTCCAGGGTTTCGTGGCTACACCTTC
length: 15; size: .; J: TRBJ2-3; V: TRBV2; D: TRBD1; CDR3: CASKIDRGPTDTQYF; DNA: TGTGCCAGCAAAATCGACAGGGGGCCCACAGATACGCAGTATTTT
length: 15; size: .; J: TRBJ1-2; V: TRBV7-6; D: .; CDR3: CASSPPRGSNYGYTF; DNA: TGTGCCAGCAGCCCCCCGCGGGGGAGTAACTATGGCTACACCTTC
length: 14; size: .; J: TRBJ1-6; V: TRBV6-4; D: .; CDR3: CASSDFQGNSPLHF; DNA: TGTGCCAGCAGTGACTTCCAGGGGAATTCACCCCTCCACTTT
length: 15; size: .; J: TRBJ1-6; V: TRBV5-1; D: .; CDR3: CASSFEQHYNSPLHF; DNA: TGCGCCAGCAGCTTTGAACAGCACTATAATTCACCCCTCCACTTT
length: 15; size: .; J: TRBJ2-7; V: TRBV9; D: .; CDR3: CASSVEGFPSYEQYF; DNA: TGTGCCAGCAGCGTAGAGGGGTTTCCCTCCTACGAGCAGTACTTC
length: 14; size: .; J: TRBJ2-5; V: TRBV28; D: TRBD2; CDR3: CASRLAGVQETQYF; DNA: TGTGCCAGCAGGCTAGCGGGAGTTCAAGAGACCCAGTACTTC
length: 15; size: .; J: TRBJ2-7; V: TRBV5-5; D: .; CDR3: CASSFSREFSYEQYF; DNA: TGTGCCAGCAGCTTTAGCAGGGAATTTTCCTACGAGCAGTACTTC
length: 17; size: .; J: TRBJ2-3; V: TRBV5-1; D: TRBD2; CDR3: CASSPRTSGVGSDTQYF; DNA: TGCGCCAGCAGCCCACGGACTAGCGGGGTGGGATCAGATACGCAGTATTTT
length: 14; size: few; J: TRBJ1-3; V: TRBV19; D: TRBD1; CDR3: CASTIQGAGNTIYF; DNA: TGTGCCAGTACCATACAGGGGGCTGGAAACACCATATATTTT
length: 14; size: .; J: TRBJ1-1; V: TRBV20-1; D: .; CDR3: CSASEGGRGTEAFF; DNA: TGCAGTGCTAGTGAGGGAGGGCGGGGGACTGAAGCTTTCTTT
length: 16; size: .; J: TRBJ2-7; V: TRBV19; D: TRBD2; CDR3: CASSISAGGPSYEQYF; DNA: TGTGCCAGTAGTATTTCGGCGGGAGGCCCTTCCTACGAGCAGTACTTC
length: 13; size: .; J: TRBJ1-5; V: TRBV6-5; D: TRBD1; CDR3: CASRQGNNQPQHF; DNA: TGTGCCAGCCGACAGGGGAACAATCAGCCCCAGCATTTT
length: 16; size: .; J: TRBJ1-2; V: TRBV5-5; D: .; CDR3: CASSLSQGLSDYGYTF; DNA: TGTGCCAGCAGCTTGAGTCAGGGATTGTCTGACTATGGCTACACCTTC
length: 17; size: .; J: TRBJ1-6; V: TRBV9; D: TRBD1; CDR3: CASSGTTGGTGGGPLHF; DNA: TGTGCCAGCAGCGGAACCACAGGGGGTACTGGTGGAGGGCCCCTCCACTTT
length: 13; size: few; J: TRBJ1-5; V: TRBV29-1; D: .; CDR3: CSVPSSGNQPQHF; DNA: TGCAGCGTTCCCTCTTCAGGGAATCAGCCCCAGCATTTT
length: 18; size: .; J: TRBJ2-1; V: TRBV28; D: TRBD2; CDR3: CASSLLGYGLAGVQEQFF; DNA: TGTGCCAGCAGTTTATTGGGGTACGGGCTAGCGGGAGTGCAGGAGCAGTTCTTC
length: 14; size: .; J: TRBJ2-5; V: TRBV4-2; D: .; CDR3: CASSQDLESGTQYF; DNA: TGTGCCAGCAGCCAAGATCTAGAATCGGGGACCCAGTACTTC
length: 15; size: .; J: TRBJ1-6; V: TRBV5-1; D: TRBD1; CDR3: CASSGGTGERSPLHF; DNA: TGCGCCAGCAGCGGAGGGACAGGGGAACGGTCACCCCTCCACTTT
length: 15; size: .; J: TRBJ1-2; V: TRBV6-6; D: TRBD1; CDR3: CASSSPGQGYYGYTF; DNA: TGTGCCAGCAGTTCTCCGGGACAGGGTTACTATGGCTACACCTTC
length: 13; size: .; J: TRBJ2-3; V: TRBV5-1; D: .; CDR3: CASSFRVTDTQYF; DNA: TGCGCCAGCAGCTTCAGGGTGACAGATACGCAGTATTTT
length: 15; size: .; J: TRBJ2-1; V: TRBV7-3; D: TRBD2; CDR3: CASSYGTSVLQEQFF; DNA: TGTGCCAGCAGCTATGGGACTAGCGTACTCCAAGAGCAGTTCTTC
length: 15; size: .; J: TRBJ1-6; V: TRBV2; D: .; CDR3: CASSKDRWGNSPLHF; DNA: TGTGCCAGCAGCAAGGACAGATGGGGTAATTCACCCCTCCACTTT
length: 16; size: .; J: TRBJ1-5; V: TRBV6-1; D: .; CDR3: CASSAPGGVSNQPQHF; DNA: TGTGCCAGCAGTGCCCCGGGAGGGGTGAGCAATCAGCCCCAGCATTTT
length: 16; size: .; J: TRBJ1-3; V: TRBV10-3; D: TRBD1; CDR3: CAISYRGTGSGNTIYF; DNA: TGTGCCATCAGCTACCGGGGGACAGGGTCTGGAAACACCATATATTTT
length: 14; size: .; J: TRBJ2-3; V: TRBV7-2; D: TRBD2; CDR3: CASSVGTRVTTQYF; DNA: TGTGCCAGCAGCGTCGGGACTAGAGTTACTACGCAGTATTTT
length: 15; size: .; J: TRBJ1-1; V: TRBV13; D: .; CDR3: CASSSSLRGPPEAFF; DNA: TGTGCCAGCAGCTCCAGCCTAAGGGGTCCGCCTGAAGCTTTCTTT
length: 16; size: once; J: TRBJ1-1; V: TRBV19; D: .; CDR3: CASRSAMGRGDTEAFF; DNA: TGTGCCAGTAGATCCGCAATGGGACGGGGGGACACTGAAGCTTTCTTT
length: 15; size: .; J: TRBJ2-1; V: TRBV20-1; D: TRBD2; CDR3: CSASPGTSGYNEQFF; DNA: TGCAGTGCTAGTCCCGGGACTAGCGGGTACAATGAGCAGTTCTTC
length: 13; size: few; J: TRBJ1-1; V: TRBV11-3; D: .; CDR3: CASSFTKNTEAFF; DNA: TGTGCCAGCAGCTTTACAAAGAACACTGAAGCTTTCTTT
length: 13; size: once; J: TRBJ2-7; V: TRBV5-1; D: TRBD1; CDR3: CASTSGGGLEQYF; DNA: TGCGCCAGCACATCAGGGGGCGGTTTGGAGCAGTACTTC
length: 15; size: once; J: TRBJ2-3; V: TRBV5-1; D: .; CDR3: CASSSGELSPYTQYF; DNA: TGCGCCAGCAGCTCCGGAGAGCTGTCGCCCTATACGCAGTATTTT
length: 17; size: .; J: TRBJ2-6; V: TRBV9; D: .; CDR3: CASSVYDSSSGANVLTF; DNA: TGTGCCAGCAGCGTATACGACAGTAGCTCTGGGGCCAACGTCCTGACTTTC
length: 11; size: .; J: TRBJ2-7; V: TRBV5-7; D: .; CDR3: CASSLEREQYF; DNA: TGTGCCAGCAGCTTAGAGAGGGAGCAGTACTTC
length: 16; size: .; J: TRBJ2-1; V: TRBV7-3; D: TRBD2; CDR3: CASSFISGTSYNEQFF; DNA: TGTGCCAGCAGCTTCATAAGCGGGACCTCCTACAATGAGCAGTTCTTC